This T cell receptor (beta chain) was observed in a study of blood T cell repertoires in COVID-19. This clone was counted only a few times. Sequencing was performed with immunoSEQ multiplex PCR; in TCRdb, only in-frame clones are kept and a portion is missing. The data show approximately 99,000 clones, with less than 75% seen just once and about 1.8% held by the top ten. This CDR3 is built from 16 residues. CDR1 is SGDLS and CDR2 is YYNGEE in the germline V gene. Trimming removed 0 bases at V and 4 bases at J, with 13 bases between. This chain joins TRBV9 and TRBJ1-4; tentatively, D is TRBD1 (6 bases). The receptor's source is a woman between 35 and 50 years old with acute or convalescent COVID-19. Material: peripheral blood. CDR3 protein: CASSVGLDSLNEKLFF. In DNA form, the CDR3 reads TGTGCCAGCAGCGTAGGGCTGGACAGCCTTAATGAAAAACTGTTTTTT.